Listed below are T cell receptor beta chains from one sample, sequenced in a study of cytomegalovirus exposure and HLA in healthy donors. The repertoire was sequenced with immunoSEQ multiplex PCR; TCRdb's copy has only in-frame clones and lacks some. The top ten clones hold about 2% of a sample with about 130,000 clones, roughly 90% of them seen once. Sample: PBMCs. All receptors come from a woman aged 18-29 years in good health and CMV-seronegative. Both conserved end residues are part of each CDR3. A D gene is named only where the DNA matches it firmly. The size entry is marked missing in some rows and otherwise reads once, few, many or a size class.

J gene: TRBJ2-4; D gene: NA; V gene: TRBV2; clone size: NA; CDR3 protein: CASSFGGTANIQYF; CDR3 DNA: TGTGCCAGCAGTTTTGGCGGGACGGCAAACATTCAGTACTTT
J gene: TRBJ1-1; D gene: NA; V gene: TRBV6-6; clone size: once; CDR3 protein: CASSYSAVNTEAFF; CDR3 DNA: TGTGCCAGCAGTTACTCGGCGGTGAACACTGAAGCTTTCTTT
J gene: TRBJ1-2; D gene: TRBD1; V gene: TRBV5-1; clone size: NA; CDR3 protein: CASSTYGTGGDGYTF; CDR3 DNA: TGCGCCAGCAGCACCTACGGGACAGGGGGCGATGGCTACACCTTC
J gene: TRBJ2-2; D gene: TRBD2; V gene: TRBV4-1; clone size: NA; CDR3 protein: CASSQESLTSGSPGELFF; CDR3 DNA: TGCGCCAGCAGCCAAGAATCCCTAACTAGCGGGAGCCCCGGGGAGCTGTTTTTT
J gene: TRBJ2-1; D gene: TRBD2; V gene: TRBV27; clone size: NA; CDR3 protein: CASSLLGSGGYNEQFF; CDR3 DNA: TGTGCCAGCAGTTTACTTGGTAGCGGGGGGTACAATGAGCAGTTCTTC
J gene: TRBJ2-2; D gene: TRBD1; V gene: TRBV15; clone size: NA; CDR3 protein: CATSRGRGPVTGELFF; CDR3 DNA: TGTGCCACCAGCAGAGGAAGGGGGCCGGTCACCGGGGAGCTGTTTTTT
J gene: TRBJ2-6; D gene: TRBD1; V gene: TRBV10-3; clone size: NA; CDR3 protein: CAISDRQGDSGANVLTF; CDR3 DNA: TGTGCCATCAGTGACCGACAGGGGGACTCTGGGGCCAACGTCCTGACTTTC
J gene: TRBJ1-1; D gene: NA; V gene: TRBV19; clone size: NA; CDR3 protein: CASSIDPGTQAFF; CDR3 DNA: TGTGCCAGTAGTATAGATCCGGGGACACAAGCTTTCTTT
J gene: TRBJ2-3; D gene: TRBD1; V gene: TRBV2; clone size: NA; CDR3 protein: CASSRERTGEGTDTQYF; CDR3 DNA: TGTGCCAGCAGTCGGGAGCGGACAGGGGAGGGGACAGATACGCAGTATTTT
J gene: TRBJ2-1; D gene: NA; V gene: TRBV11-3; clone size: NA; CDR3 protein: CASSLDRDNEQFF; CDR3 DNA: TGTGCCAGCAGCTTAGATCGGGACAATGAGCAGTTCTTC
J gene: TRBJ2-5; D gene: NA; V gene: TRBV9; clone size: NA; CDR3 protein: CASSTGGTQDQETQYF; CDR3 DNA: TGTGCCAGCAGCACAGGTGGGACTCAAGACCAAGAGACCCAGTACTTC
J gene: TRBJ2-5; D gene: TRBD1; V gene: TRBV5-1; clone size: NA; CDR3 protein: CASSLRYRGRQTQYF; CDR3 DNA: TGCGCCAGCAGCTTGCGGTACAGGGGGAGGCAGACCCAGTACTTC
J gene: TRBJ2-7; D gene: TRBD2; V gene: TRBV5-4; clone size: NA; CDR3 protein: CASSPLGGRSHEQYF; CDR3 DNA: TGTGCCAGCAGCCCTTTGGGCGGGAGATCCCACGAGCAGTACTTC
J gene: TRBJ1-1; D gene: NA; V gene: TRBV18; clone size: NA; CDR3 protein: CASSAALNTEAFF; CDR3 DNA: TGTGCCAGCTCCGCGGCCTTGAACACTGAAGCTTTCTTT
J gene: TRBJ2-5; D gene: NA; V gene: TRBV15; clone size: NA; CDR3 protein: CATSRDRDSAIQETQYF; CDR3 DNA: TGTGCCACCAGCAGAGACCGGGATAGCGCAATACAAGAGACCCAGTACTTC
J gene: TRBJ2-7; D gene: TRBD2; V gene: TRBV28; clone size: once; CDR3 protein: CASSLRGGQYEQYF; CDR3 DNA: TGTGCCAGCAGTTTACGGGGGGGCCAATACGAGCAGTACTTC